The 6 T cell receptor beta chains below were found in one sample sequenced in a study of blood T cell repertoires in COVID-19. Profiling relied on immunoSEQ multiplex PCR, and the TCRdb table lists in-frame clones only, not all of them. The data hold approximately 130,000 clones, with around 83% observed a single time. Sequencing used PBMCs or T cells enriched from blood (not recorded which). These receptors were obtained from a man between 25 and 39 years old who had recovered from COVID-19.

The chain combines TRBV7-9 with TRBJ1-6, with D unresolved. V shed 1 base and J shed 7 bases, with 11 bases lying between them. The CDR3 spans 15 residues. Germline V lookup: CDR1 SEHNR, CDR2 FQNEAQ (reference sequence). DNA for the CDR3: TGTGCCAGCAGCTTAGATGGCTCGGGGAATTCACCCCTCCACTTT. This translates into CASSLDGSGNSPLHF. The complete variable domain, with remaining parts taken from reference TRBV7-9 and TRBJ1-6, reads DTGVSQNPRHKITKRGQNVTFRCDPISEHNRLYWYRQTLGQGPEFLTYFQNEAQLEKSRLLSDRFSAERPKGSFSTLEIQRTEQGDSAMYLCASSLDGSGNSPLHFGNGTRLTVT.

The gene calls are TRBV18 and TRBJ2-1; D is possibly TRBD2 (5 bases). CDR3 length: 13 residues. Trimming shortened V by 3 bases and J by 6 bases, and 9 bases separated the two germline ends. Germline CDR1 KGHSH, CDR2 LQKENI. CDR3 coding DNA: TGTGCCAGCTCACCGGAGGAGAGCAATGAGCAGTTCTTC. Translated: CASSPEESNEQFF.

This clone has just one count. V usage is TRBV7-9 and J usage is TRBJ2-5; 8 bases line up with TRBD1. Germline V gene lookup returns CDR1 SEHNR and CDR2 FQNEAQ (reference sequence). J gave up 1 base and V 5 bases, and 3 bases lay outside the gene matches. CDR3 size: 14 residues. CDR3 nucleotide sequence: TGTGCCAGCAGCGCGGACAGGGCCCAAGAGACCCAGTACTTC. This codes for CASSADRAQETQYF.

The chain is built from TRBV15 and TRBJ2-7; TRBD2 agrees at 10 bases. The CDR3 extends over 14 amino acids. Trimming at V came to 5 bases and at J to 2 bases, leaving 3 bases not matched to a gene. CDR1 and CDR2 (germline): LNHNV, YYDKDF (reference sequence). CDR3 amino acids: CATSLAGDTYEQYF. CDR3 coding DNA: TGTGCCACCAGCCTAGCGGGAGACACCTACGAGCAGTACTTC.

The chain uses TRBV25-1 and TRBJ1-3; D might be TRBD1 (5 bases). Germline CDR1 is MGHDK and CDR2 is SYGVNS. The CDR3 has 13 residues. Trimming removed 6 bases from V and 2 bases from J, with 8 bases in between. CDR3 in DNA: TGTGCCAGCAGCCAGACAGCTGGAAACACCATATATTTT. Its translation is CASSQTAGNTIYF. Full variable domain (missing parts from reference TRBV25-1 and TRBJ1-3): EADIYQTPRYLVIGTGKKITLECSQTMGHDKMYWYQQDPGMELHLIHYSYGVNSTEKGDLSSESTVSRIRTEHFPLTLESARPSHTSQYLCASSQTAGNTIYFGEGSWLTVV.

The J gene is TRBJ1-4, the V gene TRBV6-5; D unclear. Germline V gives CDR1 MNHEY, CDR2 SVGAGI. This CDR3 comprises 13 residues. V lost 2 bases and J lost 8, with 9 bases in between. The CDR3 spells CASSYLGGEKLFF. Here the CDR3 DNA reads TGTGCCAGCAGTTACCTCGGAGGGGAAAAACTGTTTTTT.